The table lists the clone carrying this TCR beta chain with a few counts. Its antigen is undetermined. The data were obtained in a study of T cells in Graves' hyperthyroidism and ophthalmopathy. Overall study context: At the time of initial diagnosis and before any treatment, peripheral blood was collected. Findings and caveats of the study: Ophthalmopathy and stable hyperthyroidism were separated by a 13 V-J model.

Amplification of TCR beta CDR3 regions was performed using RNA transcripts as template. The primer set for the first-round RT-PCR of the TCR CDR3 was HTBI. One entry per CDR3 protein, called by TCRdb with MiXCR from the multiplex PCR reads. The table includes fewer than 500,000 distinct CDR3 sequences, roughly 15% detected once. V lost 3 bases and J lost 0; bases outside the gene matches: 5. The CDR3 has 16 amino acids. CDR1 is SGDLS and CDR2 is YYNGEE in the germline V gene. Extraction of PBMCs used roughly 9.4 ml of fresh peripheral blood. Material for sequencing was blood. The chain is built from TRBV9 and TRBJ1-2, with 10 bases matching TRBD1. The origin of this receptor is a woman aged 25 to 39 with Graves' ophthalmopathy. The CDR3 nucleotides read TGTGCCAGCAGCGGCGGACAGGGGGACGCTAACTATGGCTACACCTTC. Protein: CASSGGQGDANYGYTF.